The rows below give T cell receptor beta chains drawn from one sample of a study of technical replicates of blood from a handful of donors. Using immunoSEQ multiplex PCR, the repertoire was profiled, and TCRdb retains in-frame clones only, with some absent. There are tens of thousands of clones in the sample; roughly 94% occur only once, and approximately 0.26% lies in the top ten. The sequenced sample was T cells isolated from PBMCs. These receptors were collected from a human donor in good health. CDR3s include the opening cysteine and the closing phenylalanine or tryptophan. Each record gives: V gene, clone size, J gene, D gene, CDR3 protein, CDR3 DNA. The D gene is left open where the match is weak. Where a row states a size, it is once, few, many or the class of an expanded clone; other rows omit it.

V gene: TRBV19
clone size: .
J gene: TRBJ2-3
D gene: TRBD2
CDR3 protein: CASSIRLAGRTKITDTQYF
CDR3 DNA: TGTGCCAGTAGTATTCGTCTAGCGGGGAGAACTAAGATCACAGATACGCAGTATTTT

V gene: TRBV28
clone size: .
J gene: TRBJ2-7
D gene: .
CDR3 protein: CASSCPPRTPDSYEQYF
CDR3 DNA: TGTGCCAGCAGTTGCCCTCCGCGGACACCCGACTCCTACGAGCAGTACTTC

V gene: TRBV27
clone size: .
J gene: TRBJ2-3
D gene: TRBD2
CDR3 protein: CASSLMGSGRAGTTDTQYF
CDR3 DNA: TGTGCCAGCAGTTTAATGGGTAGCGGGAGGGCCGGGACTACAGATACGCAGTATTTT

V gene: TRBV5-1
clone size: .
J gene: TRBJ1-2
D gene: TRBD1
CDR3 protein: CASSRQGDDYGYTF
CDR3 DNA: TGCGCCAGCAGCCGACAGGGTGACGACTATGGCTACACCTTC

V gene: TRBV12-5
clone size: .
J gene: TRBJ1-2
D gene: TRBD1
CDR3 protein: CASGLGTEPYGYTF
CDR3 DNA: TGTGCTAGTGGCCTCGGGACAGAACCCTATGGCTACACCTTC

V gene: TRBV20-1
clone size: once
J gene: TRBJ1-4
D gene: .
CDR3 protein: CSARRNEKLFF
CDR3 DNA: TGCAGTGCCCGGAGAAATGAAAAACTGTTTTTT

V gene: TRBV5-1
clone size: .
J gene: TRBJ2-7
D gene: .
CDR3 protein: CASSLEVTEYEQYF
CDR3 DNA: TGCGCCAGCAGCTTGGAAGTGACGGAGTACGAGCAGTACTTC

V gene: TRBV6-6
clone size: .
J gene: TRBJ2-5
D gene: .
CDR3 protein: CASSQTAGGQETQYF
CDR3 DNA: TGTGCCAGCAGTCAGACAGCCGGGGGCCAAGAGACCCAGTACTTC

V gene: TRBV29-1
clone size: .
J gene: TRBJ2-3
D gene: .
CDR3 protein: CSGFRDTSTDTQYF
CDR3 DNA: TGCAGCGGGTTTCGGGATACTAGCACAGATACGCAGTATTTT

V gene: TRBV10-3
clone size: .
J gene: TRBJ2-7
D gene: TRBD1
CDR3 protein: CAISERDRSHEQYF
CDR3 DNA: TGTGCCATCAGTGAGAGGGACAGGTCCCACGAGCAGTACTTC

V gene: TRBV7-9
clone size: once
J gene: TRBJ2-5
D gene: .
CDR3 protein: CASSLIEAETQYF
CDR3 DNA: TGTGCCAGCAGCTTAATTGAGGCAGAGACCCAGTACTTC

V gene: TRBV10-3
clone size: .
J gene: TRBJ2-1
D gene: TRBD2
CDR3 protein: CAISESASGNFREQFF
CDR3 DNA: TGTGCCATCAGTGAGTCGGCTAGCGGGAACTTTCGTGAGCAGTTCTTC

V gene: TRBV29-1
clone size: .
J gene: TRBJ2-1
D gene: TRBD1
CDR3 protein: CSVAGTASYNEQFF
CDR3 DNA: TGCAGCGTGGCCGGGACAGCCTCCTACAATGAGCAGTTCTTC